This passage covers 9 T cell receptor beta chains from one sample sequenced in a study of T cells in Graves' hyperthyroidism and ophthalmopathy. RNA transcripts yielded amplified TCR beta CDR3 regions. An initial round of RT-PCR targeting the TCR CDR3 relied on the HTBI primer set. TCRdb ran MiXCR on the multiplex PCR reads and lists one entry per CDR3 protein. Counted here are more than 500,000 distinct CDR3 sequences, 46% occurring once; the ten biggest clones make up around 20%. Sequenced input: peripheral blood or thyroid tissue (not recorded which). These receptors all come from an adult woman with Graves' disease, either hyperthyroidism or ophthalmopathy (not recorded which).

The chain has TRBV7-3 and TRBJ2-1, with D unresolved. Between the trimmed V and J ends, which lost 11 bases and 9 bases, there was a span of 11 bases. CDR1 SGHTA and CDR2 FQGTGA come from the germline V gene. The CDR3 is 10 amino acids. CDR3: CAAERGEQFF. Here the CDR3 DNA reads TGTGCCGCCGAGCGTGGTGAGCAGTTCTTC.

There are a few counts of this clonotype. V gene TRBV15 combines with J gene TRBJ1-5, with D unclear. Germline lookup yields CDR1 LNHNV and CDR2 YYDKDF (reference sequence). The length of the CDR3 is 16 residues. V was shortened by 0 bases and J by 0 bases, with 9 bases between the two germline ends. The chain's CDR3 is CATSRDLRASNQPQHF. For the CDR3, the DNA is TGTGCCACCAGCAGAGATCTGAGGGCTAGCAATCAGCCCCAGCATTTT.

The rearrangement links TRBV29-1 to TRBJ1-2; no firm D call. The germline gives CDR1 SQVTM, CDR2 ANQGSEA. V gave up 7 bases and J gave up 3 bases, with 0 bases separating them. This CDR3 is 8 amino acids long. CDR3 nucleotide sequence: TGCAGCGACTATGGCTACACCTTC. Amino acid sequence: CSDYGYTF.

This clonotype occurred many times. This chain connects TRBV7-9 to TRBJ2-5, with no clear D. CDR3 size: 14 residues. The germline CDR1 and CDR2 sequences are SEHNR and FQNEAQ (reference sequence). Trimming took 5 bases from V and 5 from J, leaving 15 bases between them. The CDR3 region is CASSPPSGPETQYF. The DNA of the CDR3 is TGTGCCAGCAGCCCGCCTTCTGGACCGGAGACCCAGTACTTC. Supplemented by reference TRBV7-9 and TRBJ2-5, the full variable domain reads DTGVSQNPRHKITKRGQNVTFRCDPISEHNRLYWYRQTLGQGPEFLTYFQNEAQLEKSRLLSDRFSAERPKGSFSTLEIQRTEQGDSAMYLCASSPPSGPETQYFGPGTRLLVL.

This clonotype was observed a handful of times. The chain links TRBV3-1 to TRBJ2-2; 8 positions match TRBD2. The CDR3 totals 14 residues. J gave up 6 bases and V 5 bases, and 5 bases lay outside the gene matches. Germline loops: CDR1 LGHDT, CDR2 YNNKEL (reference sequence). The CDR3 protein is CASSTSGGAGELFF. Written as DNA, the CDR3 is TGTGCCAGCAGCACCTCGGGAGGGGCCGGGGAGCTGTTTTTT.

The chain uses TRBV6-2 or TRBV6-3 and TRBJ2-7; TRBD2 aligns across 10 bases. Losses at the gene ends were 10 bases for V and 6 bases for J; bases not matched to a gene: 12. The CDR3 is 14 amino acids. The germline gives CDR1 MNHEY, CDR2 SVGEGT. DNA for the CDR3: TGTGCCATCAGCAATCTAGCGGGAGCGATCGAGCAGTACTTC. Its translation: CAISNLAGAIEQYF.

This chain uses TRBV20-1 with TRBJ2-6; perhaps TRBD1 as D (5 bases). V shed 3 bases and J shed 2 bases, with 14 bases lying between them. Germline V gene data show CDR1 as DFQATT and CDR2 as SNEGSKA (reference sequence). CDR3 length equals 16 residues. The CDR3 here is CSASDRLGAGANVLTF. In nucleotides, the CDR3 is TGCAGTGCTAGCGACCGGTTAGGGGCTGGGGCCAACGTCCTGACTTTC.

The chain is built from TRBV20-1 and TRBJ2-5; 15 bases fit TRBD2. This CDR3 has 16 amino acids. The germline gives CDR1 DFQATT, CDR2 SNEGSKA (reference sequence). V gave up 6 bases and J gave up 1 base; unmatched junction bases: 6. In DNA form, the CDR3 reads TGCAGTGCCAGGACTAGCGGGAGGGACCCCCAAGAGACCCAGTACTTC. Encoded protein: CSARTSGRDPQETQYF.

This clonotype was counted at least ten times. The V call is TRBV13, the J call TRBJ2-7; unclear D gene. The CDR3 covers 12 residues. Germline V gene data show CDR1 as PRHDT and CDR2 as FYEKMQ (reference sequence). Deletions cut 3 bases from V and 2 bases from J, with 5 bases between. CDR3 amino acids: CASSFLPYEQYF. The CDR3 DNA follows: TGTGCCAGCAGCTTTTTGCCCTACGAGCAGTACTTC.